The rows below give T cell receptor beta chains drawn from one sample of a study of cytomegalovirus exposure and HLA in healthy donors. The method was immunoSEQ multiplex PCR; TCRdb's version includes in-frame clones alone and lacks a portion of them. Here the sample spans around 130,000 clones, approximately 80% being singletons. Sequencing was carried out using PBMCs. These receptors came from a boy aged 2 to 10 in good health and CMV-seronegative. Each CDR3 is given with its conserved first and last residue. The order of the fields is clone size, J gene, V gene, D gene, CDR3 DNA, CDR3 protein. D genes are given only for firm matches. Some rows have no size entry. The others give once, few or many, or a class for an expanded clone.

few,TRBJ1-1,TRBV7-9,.,TGTGCCAGCAGGTTAGACAGAATGAACACTGAAGCTTTCTTT,CASRLDRMNTEAFF
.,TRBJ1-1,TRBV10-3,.,TGTGCCATCAGGACGGGTGGGAACACTGAAGCTTTCTTT,CAIRTGGNTEAFF
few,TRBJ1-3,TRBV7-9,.,TGTGCCAGCAGCTACTCCGACAGACGCTCTGGAAACACCATATATTTT,CASSYSDRRSGNTIYF
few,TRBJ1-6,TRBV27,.,TGTGCCAGCAGTTTAAGGGAGTCTAGTTCACCCCTCCACTTT,CASSLRESSSPLHF
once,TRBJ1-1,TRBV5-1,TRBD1,TGCGCCAGCAGCTTGGCTGCAGGGGGCGGGTCGGGCACTGAAGCTTTCTTT,CASSLAAGGGSGTEAFF
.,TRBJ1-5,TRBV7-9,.,TGTTCCAGCAGCTTAGCCGGAGGGTCCCAGCCCCAGCATTTT,CSSSLAGGSQPQHF
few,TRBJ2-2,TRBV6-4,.,TGTGCCAGCAGTGCTAGCAACACCGGGGAGCTGTTTTTT,CASSASNTGELFF
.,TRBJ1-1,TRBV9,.,TGTGCCAGCAGCGTAGTCCCGGTACCCGTTGAAGCTTTCTTT,CASSVVPVPVEAFF
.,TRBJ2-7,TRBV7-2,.,TGTGCCAGCAGCTTAAGTGACGGACAGAGTTCCTACGAGCAGTACTTC,CASSLSDGQSSYEQYF
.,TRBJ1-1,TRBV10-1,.,TGCGCCAGCAGTGAGAGGGGGAACTCGGGCTTTATGAACACTGAAGCTTTCTTT,CASSERGNSGFMNTEAFF
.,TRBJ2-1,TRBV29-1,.,TGCAGCGTTAAACAGGCAACATACAATGAGCAGTTCTTC,CSVKQATYNEQFF
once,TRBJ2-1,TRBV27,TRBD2,TGTGCCAGCAGTTCTGACCGACTAGCGGGAGGGCCAGGTGGGCAGTTCTTC,CASSSDRLAGGPGGQFF
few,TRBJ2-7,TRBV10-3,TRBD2,TGTGCCACGTCTTCGGGACTAGCTCTGGACGAGCAGTACTTC,CATSSGLALDEQYF
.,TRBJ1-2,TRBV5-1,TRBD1,TGCGCCAGCAGCGAATGGGGGGACAGGGTGGCTGGCTACACCTTC,CASSEWGDRVAGYTF
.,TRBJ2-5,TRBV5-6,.,TGTGCCAGCAGCTTGCGGTCGGCAGGGGAGAGGAAGACCCAGTACTTC,CASSLRSAGERKTQYF
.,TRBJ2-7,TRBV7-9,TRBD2,TGTGCCAGCAGCTTAGAAGCACTAGCGGGGTACGAGCAGTACTTC,CASSLEALAGYEQYF
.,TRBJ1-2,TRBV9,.,TGTGCCAGCAGCGCCAGCAGGGATGGCTACACCTTC,CASSASRDGYTF
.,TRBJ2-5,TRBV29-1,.,TGCAGCGTTGTCCCTCAAGAGACCCAGTACTTC,CSVVPQETQYF
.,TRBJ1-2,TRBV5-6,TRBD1,TGTGCCAGCAGCTTGATCGGGACAGGGCCCGGCTATGGCTACACCTTC,CASSLIGTGPGYGYTF
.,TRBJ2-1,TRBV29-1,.,TGCAGCGTTGGTAGCGTGGGCTCCTACAATGAGCAGTTCTTC,CSVGSVGSYNEQFF
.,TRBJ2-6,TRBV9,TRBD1,TGTGCCAGCAGTGGCACAACAAGGGACAGTCCTTACTCTGGGGCCAACGTCCTGACTTTC,CASSGTTRDSPYSGANVLTF
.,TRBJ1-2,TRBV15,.,TGTGCCACCAGCCGGCGACAGAATAACTATGGCTACACCTTC,CATSRRQNNYGYTF
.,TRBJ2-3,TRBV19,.,TGTGCCAGTACGCACTCGGGCGGGGCTCTAGATACGCAGTATTTT,CASTHSGGALDTQYF
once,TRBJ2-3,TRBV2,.,TGTGCCAGCAGTGTACCCGTCTCTAACACAGATACGCAGTATTTT,CASSVPVSNTDTQYF
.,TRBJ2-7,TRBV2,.,TGTGCCAGCAGTGGTGGCCGGGTCGACGAGCAGTACTTC,CASSGGRVDEQYF
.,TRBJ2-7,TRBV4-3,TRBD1,TGCGCCAGCAGCCAAGAAGATTCCGGGACAGGGTCCCACGAGCAGTACTTC,CASSQEDSGTGSHEQYF
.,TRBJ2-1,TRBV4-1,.,TGCGCCAGCAGCCTAACGGGAAACGCCGGGTGGGAGCAGTTCTTC,CASSLTGNAGWEQFF
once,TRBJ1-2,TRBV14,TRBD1,TGTGCCAGCAGCCAAGCGGGACAGGGGGCGCATGGCTACACCTTC,CASSQAGQGAHGYTF
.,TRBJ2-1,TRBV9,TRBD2,TGTGCCAGCAGCGCCCGGCTAGCGGGGAACTACAATGAGCAGTTCTTC,CASSARLAGNYNEQFF
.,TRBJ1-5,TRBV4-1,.,TGCGCCAGCAGCCACCCCTGGGGGGATCAGCCCCAGCATTTT,CASSHPWGDQPQHF
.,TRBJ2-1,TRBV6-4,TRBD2,TGTGCCAGCAGTGACGAAGCCGCGGGAGGGAGGATGGATGAGCAGTTCTTC,CASSDEAAGGRMDEQFF
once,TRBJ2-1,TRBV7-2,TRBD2,TGTGCCAGCAGCTTAGCCTTAGCGGGGGGCCGTAACAATGAGCAGTTCTTC,CASSLALAGGRNNEQFF
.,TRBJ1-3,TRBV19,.,TGTGCCAGTAGTACAGGGGTGCCTGGAAACACCATATATTTT,CASSTGVPGNTIYF
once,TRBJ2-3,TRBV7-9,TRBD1,TGTGCCAGCAGCTCTAAGCCGAACCGGGACAGGGCTAGCACAGATACGCAGTATTTT,CASSSKPNRDRASTDTQYF
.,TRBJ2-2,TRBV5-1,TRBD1,TGCGCCAGCAGCTGGGACCCATCCACAGGGGTGATGACCGGGGAGCTGTTTTTT,CASSWDPSTGVMTGELFF
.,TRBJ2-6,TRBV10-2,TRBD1,TGCGCCAGCAGTGAGTCAGGGGCAGGGGGTCTCTCTGGGGCCAACGTCCTGACTTTC,CASSESGAGGLSGANVLTF
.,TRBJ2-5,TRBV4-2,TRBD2,TGTGCCAGCAGCCAAGGGGGGGGACCGGATAAAGAGACCCAGTACTTC,CASSQGGGPDKETQYF
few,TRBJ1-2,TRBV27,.,TGTGCCAGCAGGTTTACCGGGACTACCTACACCTTC,CASRFTGTTYTF
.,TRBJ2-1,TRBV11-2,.,TGTGCCAGCAGCTCACCTGGCCCGGAGTATGAGCAGTTCTTC,CASSSPGPEYEQFF
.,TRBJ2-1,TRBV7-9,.,TGTTCCAGCAGCCCGGGACTCCATTTCAATGAGCAGTTCTTC,CSSSPGLHFNEQFF
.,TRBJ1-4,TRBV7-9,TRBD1,TGTGCCAGCAGCGGCAGGGGGCGAGGTGATGAAAAACTGTTTTTT,CASSGRGRGDEKLFF
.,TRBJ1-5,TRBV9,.,TGTGCCAGTGGTGGACATTCCAATCAGCCCCAGCATTTT,CASGGHSNQPQHF
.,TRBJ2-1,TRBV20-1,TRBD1,TGCAGTGCTAGGAAGGACAGGGCGTTCTTC,CSARKDRAFF
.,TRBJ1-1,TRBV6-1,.,TGTGCCAGCAGTGAGGACGGGGGGGGAAGAATGAACACTGAAGCTTTCTTT,CASSEDGGGRMNTEAFF
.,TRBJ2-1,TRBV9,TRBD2,TGTGCCAGCAGCGTCAGTGGGACTAGCGGGAGTTTCGGTGAGCAGTTCTTC,CASSVSGTSGSFGEQFF
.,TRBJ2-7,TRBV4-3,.,TGCGCCAGCAGCCAAGATCCCAGGCTGGACGAGCAGTACTTC,CASSQDPRLDEQYF
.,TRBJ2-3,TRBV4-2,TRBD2,TGTGCCAGCAGCCAAGATCGGGCGGGGGGGCCCACAGATACGCAGTATTTT,CASSQDRAGGPTDTQYF
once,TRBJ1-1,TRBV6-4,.,TGTGCCAGCAGTTATCAGGCCGGGGGCACTGAAGCTTTCTTT,CASSYQAGGTEAFF
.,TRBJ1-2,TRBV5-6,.,TGTGCCAGCAGCTTGGACGGGGGCGGGGGAGGTGGCTACACCTTC,CASSLDGGGGGGYTF
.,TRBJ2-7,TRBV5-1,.,TGCGCCAGCAGCTTGGACGGGGGTTCCCCCTACGAGCAGTACTTC,CASSLDGGSPYEQYF